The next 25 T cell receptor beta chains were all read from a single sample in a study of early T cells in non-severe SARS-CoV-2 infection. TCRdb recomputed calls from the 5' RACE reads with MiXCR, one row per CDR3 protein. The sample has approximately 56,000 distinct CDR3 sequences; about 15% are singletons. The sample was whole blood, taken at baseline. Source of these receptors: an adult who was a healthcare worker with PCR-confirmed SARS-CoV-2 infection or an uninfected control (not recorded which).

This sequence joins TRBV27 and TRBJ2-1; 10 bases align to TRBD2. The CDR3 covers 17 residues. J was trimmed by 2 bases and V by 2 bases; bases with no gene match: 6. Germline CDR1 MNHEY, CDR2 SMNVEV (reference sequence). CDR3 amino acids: CASSLVASGGTYNEQFF. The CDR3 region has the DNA TGTGCCAGCAGTTTAGTGGCTAGCGGGGGCACCTACAATGAGCAGTTCTTC.

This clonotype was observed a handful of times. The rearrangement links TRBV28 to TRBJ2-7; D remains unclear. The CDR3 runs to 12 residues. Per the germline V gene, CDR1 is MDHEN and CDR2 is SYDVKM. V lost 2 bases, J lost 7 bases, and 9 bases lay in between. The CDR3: CASSLPPTEQYF. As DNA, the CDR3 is TGTGCCAGCAGTTTACCGCCTACGGAGCAGTACTTC.

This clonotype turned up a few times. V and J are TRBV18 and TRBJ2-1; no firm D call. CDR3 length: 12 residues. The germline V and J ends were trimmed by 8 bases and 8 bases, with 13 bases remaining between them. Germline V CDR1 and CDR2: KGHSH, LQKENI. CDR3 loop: CASDNKAHEQFF. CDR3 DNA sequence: TGTGCCAGCGATAATAAAGCCCATGAGCAGTTCTTC.

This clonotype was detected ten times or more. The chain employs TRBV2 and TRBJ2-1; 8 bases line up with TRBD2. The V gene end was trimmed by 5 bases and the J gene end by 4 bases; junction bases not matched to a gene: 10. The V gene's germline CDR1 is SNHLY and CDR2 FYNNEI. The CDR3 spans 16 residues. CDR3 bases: TGTGCCAGCAGTCGGGGGGGCGTCATCCTTTACAATGAGCAGTTCTTC. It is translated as CASSRGGVILYNEQFF.

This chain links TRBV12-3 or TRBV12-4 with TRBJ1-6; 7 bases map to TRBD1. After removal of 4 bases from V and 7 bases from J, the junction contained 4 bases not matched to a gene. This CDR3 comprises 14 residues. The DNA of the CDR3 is TGTGCCAGCAGTTCGGGACAGAAAAATTCACCCCTCCACTTT. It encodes CASSSGQKNSPLHF.

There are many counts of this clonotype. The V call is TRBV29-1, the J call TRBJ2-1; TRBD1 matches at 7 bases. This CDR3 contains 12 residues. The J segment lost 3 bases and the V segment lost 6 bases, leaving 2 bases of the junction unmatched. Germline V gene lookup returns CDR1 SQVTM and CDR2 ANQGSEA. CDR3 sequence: CSVGTDYNEQFF. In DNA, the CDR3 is TGCAGCGTCGGGACAGACTACAATGAGCAGTTCTTC.

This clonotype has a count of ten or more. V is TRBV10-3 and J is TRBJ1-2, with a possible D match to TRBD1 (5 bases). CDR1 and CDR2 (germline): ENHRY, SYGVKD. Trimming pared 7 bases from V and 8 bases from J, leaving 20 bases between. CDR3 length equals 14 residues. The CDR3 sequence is CAITGGRVLEGYTF. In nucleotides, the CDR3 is TGTGCCATCACGGGGGGAAGGGTGCTAGAAGGCTACACCTTC.

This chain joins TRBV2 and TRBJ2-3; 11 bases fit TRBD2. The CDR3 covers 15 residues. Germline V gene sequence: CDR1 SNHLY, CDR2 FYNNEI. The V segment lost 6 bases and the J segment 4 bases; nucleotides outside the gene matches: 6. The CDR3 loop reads CASRIAGGPPDTQYF. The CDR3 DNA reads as TGTGCCAGCAGGATAGCGGGAGGGCCCCCAGATACGCAGTATTTT.

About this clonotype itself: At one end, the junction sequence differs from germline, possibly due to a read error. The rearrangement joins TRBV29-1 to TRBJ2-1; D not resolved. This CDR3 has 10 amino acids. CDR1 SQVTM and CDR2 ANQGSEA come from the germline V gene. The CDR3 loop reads CSAENNEQFF. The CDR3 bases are TGCAGCGCTGAAAACAATGAGCAGTTCTTC.

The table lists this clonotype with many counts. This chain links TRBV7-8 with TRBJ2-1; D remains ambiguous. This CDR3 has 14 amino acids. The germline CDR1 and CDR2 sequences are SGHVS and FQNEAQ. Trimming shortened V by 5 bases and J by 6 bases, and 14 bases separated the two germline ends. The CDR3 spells CASSPQVSANEQFF. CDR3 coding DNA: TGTGCCAGCAGCCCGCAGGTCAGCGCCAATGAGCAGTTCTTC.

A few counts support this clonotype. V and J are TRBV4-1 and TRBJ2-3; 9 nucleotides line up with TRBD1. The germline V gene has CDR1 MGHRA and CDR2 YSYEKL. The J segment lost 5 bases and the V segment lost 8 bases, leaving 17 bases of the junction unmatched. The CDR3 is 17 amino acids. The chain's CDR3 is CASRNNRGRRGEDTQYF. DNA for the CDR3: TGCGCCAGCCGAAATAACAGGGGGCGCAGGGGTGAAGATACGCAGTATTTT.

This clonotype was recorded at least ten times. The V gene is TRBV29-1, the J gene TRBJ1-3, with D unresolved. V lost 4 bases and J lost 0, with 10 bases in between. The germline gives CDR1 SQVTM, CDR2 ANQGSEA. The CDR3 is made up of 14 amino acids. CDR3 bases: TGCAGCGTTGTTCGGGCCCCCTCTGGAAACACCATATATTTT. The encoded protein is CSVVRAPSGNTIYF.

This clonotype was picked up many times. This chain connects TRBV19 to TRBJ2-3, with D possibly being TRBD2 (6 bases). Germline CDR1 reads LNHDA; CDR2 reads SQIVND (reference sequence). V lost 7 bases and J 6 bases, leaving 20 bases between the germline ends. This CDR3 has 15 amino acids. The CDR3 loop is CASTTGDSQGDTQYF. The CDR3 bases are TGTGCCAGTACCACCGGGGACTCTCAAGGGGATACGCAGTATTTT.

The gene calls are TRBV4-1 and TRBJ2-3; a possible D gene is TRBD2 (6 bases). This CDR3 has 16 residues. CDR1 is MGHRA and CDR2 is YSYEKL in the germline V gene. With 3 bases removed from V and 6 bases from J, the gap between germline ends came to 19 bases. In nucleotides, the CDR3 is TGCGCCAGCAGCCACAGAGACGGGAGCGTAGGGGATACGCAGTATTTT. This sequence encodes CASSHRDGSVGDTQYF.

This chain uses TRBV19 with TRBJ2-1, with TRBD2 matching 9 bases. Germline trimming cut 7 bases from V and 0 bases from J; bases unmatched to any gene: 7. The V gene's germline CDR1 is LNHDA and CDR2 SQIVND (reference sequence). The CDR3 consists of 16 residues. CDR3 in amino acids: CASTLAGPSSYNEQFF. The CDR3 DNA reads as TGTGCCAGTACCCTAGCGGGACCTAGCTCCTACAATGAGCAGTTCTTC.

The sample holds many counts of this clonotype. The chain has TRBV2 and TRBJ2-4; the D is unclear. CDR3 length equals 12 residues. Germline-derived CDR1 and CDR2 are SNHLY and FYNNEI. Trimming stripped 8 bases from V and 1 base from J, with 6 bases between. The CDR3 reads CASGPAKNIQYF. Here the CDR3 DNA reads TGTGCCAGCGGACCGGCCAAAAACATTCAGTACTTC.

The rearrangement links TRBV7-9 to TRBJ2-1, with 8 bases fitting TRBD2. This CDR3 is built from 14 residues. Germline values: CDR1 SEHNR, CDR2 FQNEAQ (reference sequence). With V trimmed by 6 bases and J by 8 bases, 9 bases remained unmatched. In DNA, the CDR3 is TGTGCCAGCAGAGCGGGAGACAAGGGTGATGAGCAGTTCTTC. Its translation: CASRAGDKGDEQFF.

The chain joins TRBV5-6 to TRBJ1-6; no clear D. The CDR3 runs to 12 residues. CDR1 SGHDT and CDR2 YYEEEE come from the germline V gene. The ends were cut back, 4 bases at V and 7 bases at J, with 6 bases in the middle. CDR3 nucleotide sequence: TGTGCCAGCAGCCGGAGGAATTCACCCCTCCACTTT. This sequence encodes CASSRRNSPLHF. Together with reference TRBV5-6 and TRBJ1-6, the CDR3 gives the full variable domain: DAGVTQSPTHLIKTRGQQVTLRCSPKSGHDTVSWYQQALGQGPQFIFQYYEEEERQRGNFPDRFSGHQFPNYSSELNVNALLLGDSALYLCASSRRNSPLHFGNGTRLTVT.

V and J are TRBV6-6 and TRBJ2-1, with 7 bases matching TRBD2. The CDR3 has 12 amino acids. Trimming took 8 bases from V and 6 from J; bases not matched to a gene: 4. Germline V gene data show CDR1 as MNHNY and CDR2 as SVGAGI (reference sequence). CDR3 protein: CASRRGGNEQFF. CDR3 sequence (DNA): TGTGCCAGCCGCCGCGGGGGCAATGAGCAGTTCTTC.

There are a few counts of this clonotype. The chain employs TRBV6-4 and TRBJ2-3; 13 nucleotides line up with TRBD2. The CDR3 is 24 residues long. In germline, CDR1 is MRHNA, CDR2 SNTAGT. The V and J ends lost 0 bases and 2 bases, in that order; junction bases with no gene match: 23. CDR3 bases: TGTGCCAGCAGTGACTCTCGACCCCTCGGACTAGCGGGAGTCCAAGTGTCCCCCACAGATACGCAGTATTTT. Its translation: CASSDSRPLGLAGVQVSPTDTQYF.

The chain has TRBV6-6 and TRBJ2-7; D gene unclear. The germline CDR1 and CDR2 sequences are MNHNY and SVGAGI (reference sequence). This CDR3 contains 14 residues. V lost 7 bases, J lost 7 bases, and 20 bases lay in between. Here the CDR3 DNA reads TGTGCCAGCACCGAACAATCGGAGTTCGAAGAGCAGTACTTC. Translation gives CASTEQSEFEEQYF.

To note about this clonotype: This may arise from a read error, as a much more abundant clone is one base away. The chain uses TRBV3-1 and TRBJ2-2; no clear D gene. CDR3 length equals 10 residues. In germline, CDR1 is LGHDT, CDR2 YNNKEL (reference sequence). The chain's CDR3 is CALLTAELFF. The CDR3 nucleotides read TGTGCCCTCTTGACCGCGGAGCTGTTTTTT. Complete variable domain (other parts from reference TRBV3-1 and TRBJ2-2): DTAVSQTPKYLVTQMGNDKSIKCEQNLGHDTMYWYKQDSKKFLKIMFSYNNKELIINETVPNRFSPKSPDKAHLNLHINSLELGDSAVYFCALLTAELFFGEGSRLTVL.

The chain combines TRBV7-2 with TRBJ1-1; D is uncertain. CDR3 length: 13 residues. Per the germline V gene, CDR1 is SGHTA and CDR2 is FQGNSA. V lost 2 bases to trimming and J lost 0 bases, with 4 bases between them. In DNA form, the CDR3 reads TGTGCCAGCAGCTTACATATGAACACTGAAGCTTTCTTT. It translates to CASSLHMNTEAFF.

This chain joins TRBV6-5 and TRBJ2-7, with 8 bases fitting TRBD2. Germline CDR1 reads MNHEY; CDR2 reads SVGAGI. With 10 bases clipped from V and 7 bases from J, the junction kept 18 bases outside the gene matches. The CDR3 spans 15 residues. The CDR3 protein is CATTPASGRSGEQYF. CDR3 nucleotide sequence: TGTGCCACGACGCCGGCCAGCGGGAGATCGGGGGAGCAGTACTTC.

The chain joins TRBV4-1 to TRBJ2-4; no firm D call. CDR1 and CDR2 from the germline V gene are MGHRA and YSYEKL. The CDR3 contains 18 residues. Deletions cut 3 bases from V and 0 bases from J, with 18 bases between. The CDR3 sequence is CASSQVFGPDLAKNIQYF. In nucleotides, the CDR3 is TGCGCCAGCAGCCAGGTCTTCGGTCCAGACCTAGCCAAAAACATTCAGTACTTC.